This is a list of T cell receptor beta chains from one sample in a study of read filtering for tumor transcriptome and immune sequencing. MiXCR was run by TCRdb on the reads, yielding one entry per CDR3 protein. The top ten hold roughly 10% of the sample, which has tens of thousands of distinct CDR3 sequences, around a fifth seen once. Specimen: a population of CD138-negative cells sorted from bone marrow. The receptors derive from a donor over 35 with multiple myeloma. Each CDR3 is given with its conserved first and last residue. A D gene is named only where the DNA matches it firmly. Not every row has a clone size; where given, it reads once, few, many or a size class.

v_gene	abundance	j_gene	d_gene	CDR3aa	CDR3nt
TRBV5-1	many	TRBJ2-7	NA	CASSLVQAGTLYEQYF	TGCGCCAGCAGCTTGGTTCAAGCGGGGACACTCTACGAGCAGTACTTC
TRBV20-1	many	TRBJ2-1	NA	CSARGQGGGNEQFF	TGCAGTGCTAGAGGACAGGGTGGAGGGAATGAGCAGTTCTTC
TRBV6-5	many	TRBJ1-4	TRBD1	CASQDRGSTNEKLFF	TGTGCCAGTCAGGACAGGGGGTCAACTAATGAAAAACTGTTTTTT
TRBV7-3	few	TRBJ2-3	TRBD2	CAGSSRRGEVDTQYF	TGTGCCGGCAGCTCCAGGCGGGGGGAGGTTGATACGCAGTATTTT
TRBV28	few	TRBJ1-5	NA	CASSLNQPQHF	TGTGCCAGCAGCCTAAATCAGCCCCAGCATTTT
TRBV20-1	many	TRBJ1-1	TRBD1	CSARDLRQGATEAFF	TGCAGTGCTAGAGATCTGAGACAGGGGGCAACTGAAGCTTTCTTT
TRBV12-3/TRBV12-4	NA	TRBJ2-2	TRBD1	CASSRPTGASTGELFF	TGTGCCAGCAGTCGACCTACAGGGGCGAGCACCGGGGAGCTGTTTTTT
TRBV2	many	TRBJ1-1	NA	CASSIGEAFF	TGTGCCAGCAGTATCGGTGAAGCTTTCTTT
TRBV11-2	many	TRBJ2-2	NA	CASSLEGLNTGELFF	TGTGCCAGCAGCTTAGAGGGTTTGAACACCGGGGAGCTGTTTTTT
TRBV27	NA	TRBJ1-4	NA	CASSLKEALGGTNEKLFF	TGTGCCAGCAGTTTAAAGGAGGCCTTGGGGGGAACTAATGAAAAACTGTTTTTT
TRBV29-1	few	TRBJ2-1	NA	CSVATGSGYNEQFF	TGCAGCGTAGCTACAGGGTCGGGTTACAATGAGCAGTTCTTC
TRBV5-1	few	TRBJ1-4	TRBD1	CASSLGSGTGVEKLFF	TGCGCCAGCAGCTTGGGCTCCGGGACAGGGGTTGAAAAACTGTTTTTT
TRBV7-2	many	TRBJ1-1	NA	CASSLQGYSSAFF	TGTGCCAGCAGCTTGCAGGGCTATAGTTCAGCTTTCTTT
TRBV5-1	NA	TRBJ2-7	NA	CASTSGTGYEQYF	TGCGCCAGCACGTCGGGAACCGGCTACGAGCAGTACTTC
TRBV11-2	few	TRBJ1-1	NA	CASSFFTEAFF	TGTGCCAGCAGCTTCTTCACTGAAGCTTTCTTT
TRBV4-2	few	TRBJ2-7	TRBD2	CASSHTGTSEYEQYF	TGTGCCAGCAGCCATACCGGGACTAGCGAATACGAGCAGTACTTC
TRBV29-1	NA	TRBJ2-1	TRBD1	CSVNRGSSYNEQFF	TGCAGCGTAAACAGGGGGTCATCCTACAATGAACAGTTCTTC
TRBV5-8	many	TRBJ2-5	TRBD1	CASGDRGRGQETQYF	TGTGCCAGCGGGGACAGGGGAAGGGGACAAGAGACCCAGTACTTC
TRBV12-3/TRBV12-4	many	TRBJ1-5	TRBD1	CASSLTGHQPQHF	TGTGCCAGCAGTTTGACAGGGCATCAGCCCCAGCATTTT
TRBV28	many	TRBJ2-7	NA	CASSPHGYEQYF	TGTGCCAGCAGTCCCCATGGCTACGAGCAGTACTTC
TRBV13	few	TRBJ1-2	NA	CASQDSPGANGYTF	TGTGCCTCACAAGATTCCCCAGGTGCAAATGGCTACACCTTC
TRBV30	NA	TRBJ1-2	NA	CAWSRRNGYTF	TGTGCCTGGAGTCGGCGCAATGGCTACACCTTC
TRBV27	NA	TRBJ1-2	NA	CASSWVNYGYTF	TGTGCCAGCAGTTGGGTAAACTATGGCTACACCTTC
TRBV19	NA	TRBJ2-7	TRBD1	CASSRDRGDYEQYF	TGTGCCAGTAGTAGGGACAGAGGGGACTACGAGCAGTACTTC
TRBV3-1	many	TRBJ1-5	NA	CASSQGGSQPQHF	TGTGCCAGCAGCCAGGGAGGGAGTCAGCCCCAGCATTTT
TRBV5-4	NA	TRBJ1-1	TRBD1	CASSSMDRRETEAFF	TGTGCCAGCAGCTCAATGGACAGGAGAGAAACTGAAGCTTTCTTT
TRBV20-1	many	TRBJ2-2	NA	CSVDGTGELFF	TGCAGTGTCGACGGGACCGGGGAGCTGTTTTTT